These 28 T cell receptor beta chains originate from one sample sequenced in a study of T-cell reconstitution after alpha-beta-depleted transplantation in children. Unique molecular identifiers were incorporated when the TCRbeta library was constructed. TCRdb reprocessed the PCR reads with MiXCR, giving one entry per CDR3 protein. The data hold approximately 1,000,000 distinct CDR3 sequences, with about 29% observed a single time. Sequenced here: PBMCs, mostly from graft donor cells, sampled 360 days after TCRalphabeta/CD19-depleted stem cell transplant. The receptor source for this set is a boy younger than two who had a stem cell transplant for SCID, so the T cells may come from the graft donor.

The chain couples TRBV20-1 to TRBJ2-3; no firm D call. This CDR3 has 12 amino acids. CDR1 and CDR2 (germline): DFQATT, SNEGSKA (reference sequence). V shed 8 bases and J shed 2 bases, with 11 bases lying between them. CDR3 amino acids: CSSFISTDTQYF. CDR3 in DNA: TGCAGTTCCTTTATTTCCACAGATACGCAGTATTTT.

This chain links TRBV7-9 with TRBJ2-5, with 8 nucleotides matching TRBD1. The CDR3 is 12 amino acids. J lost 5 bases, V lost 8 bases, and 4 bases had no gene match. Germline CDR1 SEHNR, CDR2 FQNEAQ (reference sequence). CDR3 nucleotides: TGTGCCAGCGGAAACAGGGGGGAGACCCAGTACTTC. Protein sequence: CASGNRGETQYF.

This clonotype has only a few counts. The chain has TRBV5-1 and TRBJ2-1; D is perhaps TRBD1 or TRBD2 (5 bases each). From germline, CDR1 is SGHRS and CDR2 YFSETQ. V was pared by 4 bases and J by 0 bases, with 17 bases between. This CDR3 is built from 17 residues. The CDR3 loop reads CASSVGDWSRSYNEQFF. The CDR3 bases are TGCGCCAGCAGCGTGGGGGATTGGTCCCGCTCCTACAATGAGCAGTTCTTC.

This rearrangement joins TRBV25-1 to TRBJ1-5, with a tentative D call TRBD1 (6 bases). The CDR3 extends over 14 amino acids. The ends were cut back, 4 bases at V and 6 bases at J, with 13 bases in the middle. Germline assignment: CDR1 MGHDK and CDR2 SYGVNS. DNA of the CDR3: TGTGCCAGCAGTGGAAAGACAGGTGGTCAGCCCCAGCATTTT. Protein product: CASSGKTGGQPQHF.

This clonotype was detected only a few times. V and J are TRBV12-5 and TRBJ2-3, with TRBD1 identical over 9 bases. Per germline, CDR1 LGHNT and CDR2 FRNRAP. The V gene end was trimmed by 2 bases and the J gene end by 5 bases; junction bases not matched to a gene: 14. This CDR3 is 18 amino acids long. CDR3 bases: TGTGCTAGTGGTTTGCCCTGGGGACAGGGACCCTACCGAGATACGCAGTATTTT. This translates into CASGLPWGQGPYRDTQYF.

The table lists this clonotype with many counts. The rearrangement links TRBV7-2 to TRBJ2-3; no clear D. This CDR3 is built from 14 residues. Germline V gives CDR1 SGHTA, CDR2 FQGNSA. Deletions cut 3 bases from V and 2 bases from J, with 9 bases between. In DNA form, the CDR3 reads TGTGCCAGCAGCTTGACCAGAGACACAGATACGCAGTATTTT. Amino acid sequence: CASSLTRDTDTQYF.

This clonotype was seen only a few times. CDR3 in amino acids: CSASPPLAGGRNEQFF. As DNA, the CDR3 is TGCAGTGCTAGCCCCCCTCTAGCGGGGGGCCGGAATGAGCAGTTCTTC. V gene TRBV20-1 combines with J gene TRBJ2-1, with 11 bases aligning to TRBD2. The CDR3 is 16 residues long. Germline loops: CDR1 DFQATT, CDR2 SNEGSKA (reference sequence). V was pared by 3 bases and J by 7 bases, with 11 bases of the junction left unmatched.

The chain carries TRBV19 and TRBJ1-5, with 7 nucleotides matching TRBD1. Germline CDR1 LNHDA, CDR2 SQIVND (reference sequence). The junction had 4 bases not matched to a gene; V was cut back by 2 bases and J by 6 bases. The CDR3 extends over 14 amino acids. Here the CDR3 DNA reads TGTGCCAGTAGTATAAAAGGGGGCGGTCAGCCCCAGCATTTT. Encoded protein: CASSIKGGGQPQHF. The whole variable domain, remainder taken from reference TRBV19 and TRBJ1-5, is DGGITQSPKYLFRKEGQNVTLSCEQNLNHDAMYWYRQDPGQGLRLIYYSQIVNDFQKGDIAEGYSVSREKKESFPLTVTSAQKNPTAFYLCASSIKGGGQPQHFGDGTRLSIL.

This chain uses TRBV5-1 with TRBJ2-3; TRBD1 might be the D (6 bases). This CDR3 is built from 15 residues. V lost 0 bases and J 2 bases, leaving 10 bases between the germline ends. Germline V lookup: CDR1 SGHRS, CDR2 YFSETQ. The CDR3 sequence: CASSLGDIFTDTQYF. In DNA, the CDR3 is TGCGCCAGCAGCTTGGGGGACATTTTCACAGATACGCAGTATTTT.

This chain joins TRBV20-1 and TRBJ2-1; 10 bases align to TRBD2. CDR3 size: 15 residues. V lost 0 bases and J lost 5; bases outside the gene matches: 4. Germline CDR1 is DFQATT and CDR2 is SNEGSKA (reference sequence). CDR3 residues: CSARDGSGGHNEQFF. In nucleotides, the CDR3 is TGCAGTGCTAGAGATGGTAGCGGGGGGCACAATGAGCAGTTCTTC.

The chain combines TRBV12-3 or TRBV12-4 with TRBJ2-6; D remains ambiguous. The V end was cut by 6 bases, the J end by 2 bases, with 11 bases between. The CDR3 is made up of 15 amino acids. The CDR3 is CASSEHPTGANVLTF. DNA of the CDR3: TGTGCCAGCAGCGAACACCCCACTGGGGCCAACGTCCTGACTTTC.

The chain uses TRBV9 and TRBJ2-1, with 10 bases fitting TRBD2. The CDR3 is 14 amino acids. The V gene end was trimmed by 0 bases and the J gene end by 13 bases; junction bases not matched to a gene: 7. The germline V gene has CDR1 SGDLS and CDR2 YYNGEE. The CDR3 spells CASSVESSGGTQFF. As DNA, the CDR3 is TGTGCCAGCAGCGTAGAATCTAGCGGGGGCACCCAGTTCTTC.

This clonotype was counted between two and nine times. This chain connects TRBV6-5 to TRBJ2-7, with 7 bases that match TRBD1. V dropped 6 bases and J dropped 9; count of bases not matched to a gene: 8. The CDR3 sequence is 12 residues long. CDR1 MNHEY and CDR2 SVGAGI come from the germline V gene. CDR3 residues: CASSQGVLGQYF. The CDR3, as DNA: TGTGCCAGCAGCCAGGGGGTATTGGGGCAGTACTTC.

The chain has TRBV12-3 or TRBV12-4 and TRBJ2-7; 7 positions match TRBD2. The CDR3 has 13 amino acids. The V gene end was trimmed by 2 bases and the J gene end by 6 bases; junction bases not matched to a gene: 4. The CDR3 nucleotides read TGTGCCAGCAGTTTAAGGTCGGGGGGCGAGCAGTACTTC. This encodes CASSLRSGGEQYF.

This clonotype occurred once. The chain joins TRBV2 to TRBJ2-7; 8 nucleotides match TRBD2. With 2 bases clipped from V and 7 bases from J, the junction kept 7 bases outside the gene matches. The germline CDR1 and CDR2 sequences are SNHLY and FYNNEI. This CDR3 comprises 14 residues. The CDR3 DNA reads as TGTGCCAGCAGTGAACTGCGGGGGGCGGGGGAGCAGTACTTC. Protein sequence: CASSELRGAGEQYF.

The V call is TRBV5-1, the J call TRBJ2-7; TRBD1 aligns across 7 bases. J gave up 2 bases and V 4 bases, and 15 bases lay outside the gene matches. The CDR3 consists of 17 residues. The germline gives CDR1 SGHRS, CDR2 YFSETQ. For the CDR3, the DNA is TGCGCCAGCAGCGCCGGCCCCCGACAGGGTGGGGCCTACGAGCAGTACTTC. Protein sequence: CASSAGPRQGGAYEQYF.

This clonotype was seen only a few times. The chain combines TRBV12-3 or TRBV12-4 with TRBJ2-3; D unclear. The CDR3 is 12 amino acids. V gave up 6 bases and J gave up 6 bases, with 10 bases separating them. The CDR3 DNA sequence: TGTGCCAGCAGCGAAAGGCTGGATACGCAGTATTTT. Translating it yields CASSERLDTQYF.

The chain carries TRBV20-1 and TRBJ2-1, with 9 bases matching TRBD2. CDR1 and CDR2 (germline): DFQATT, SNEGSKA (reference sequence). Unmatched junction bases numbered 14, after V lost 3 bases and J lost 8 bases. The CDR3 is 16 amino acids. The CDR3 sequence: CSASDLAGALGDEQFF. The DNA of the CDR3 is TGCAGTGCTAGCGACTTAGCGGGGGCACTTGGGGATGAGCAGTTCTTC.

V usage is TRBV7-2 and J usage is TRBJ1-4, with 11 nucleotides matching TRBD1. The V and J ends lost 5 bases and 5 bases, in that order; junction bases with no gene match: 1. Germline-derived CDR1 and CDR2 are SGHTA and FQGNSA. The CDR3 is 14 amino acids. Here the CDR3 reads CASSRDRGNEKLFF. In DNA form, the CDR3 reads TGTGCCAGCAGCCGGGACAGGGGGAATGAAAAACTGTTTTTT.

V usage is TRBV24-1 and J usage is TRBJ2-5; possibly TRBD1 or TRBD2 for D (6 bases each). The CDR3 has 13 amino acids. The germline V gene has CDR1 KGHDR and CDR2 SFDVKD. The ends were cut back, 9 bases at V and 2 bases at J, with 12 bases in the middle. The CDR3 DNA sequence: TGTGCCACCGGGGGGCTTCAACAAGAGACCCAGTACTTC. Its protein product is CATGGLQQETQYF.

This clonotype was picked up a small number of times. The V and J genes are TRBV7-8 and TRBJ1-2; D call uncertain. The V and J ends lost 2 bases and 4 bases respectively, with 11 bases between them. Germline values: CDR1 SGHVS, CDR2 FQNEAQ. This CDR3 is 14 amino acids long. The CDR3 sequence is CASSLQEEIYGYTF. In DNA form, the CDR3 reads TGTGCCAGCAGCTTACAGGAAGAGATCTATGGCTACACCTTC.

The V gene is TRBV5-5, the J gene TRBJ1-2, with D possibly matching TRBD1 (5 bases). The V and J ends lost 5 bases and 1 base respectively, with 12 bases between them. Germline lookup yields CDR1 SGHKS and CDR2 YYEKEE (reference sequence). There are 14 residues in the CDR3. In nucleotides, the CDR3 is TGTGCCAGCAGACAGACAGAGTTTAACTATGGCTACACCTTC. Its protein product is CASRQTEFNYGYTF. Complete variable domain (other parts from reference TRBV5-5 and TRBJ1-2): DAGVTQSPTHLIKTRGQQVTLRCSPISGHKSVSWYQQVLGQGPQFIFQYYEKEERGRGNFPDRFSARQFPNYSSELNVNALLLGDSALYLCASRQTEFNYGYTFGSGTRLTVV.

The chain combines TRBV5-5 with TRBJ1-2; D remains ambiguous. Trimming shortened V by 3 bases and J by 4 bases, and 16 bases separated the two germline ends. CDR1 is SGHKS and CDR2 is YYEKEE in the germline V gene (reference sequence). This CDR3 spans 15 amino acids. CDR3 DNA: TGTGCCAGCAGCTCCGGAGCAGTGTTGAGCTATGGCTACACCTTC. Its protein product is CASSSGAVLSYGYTF.

As to this clonotype: The conserved phenylalanine or tryptophan normally closing the CDR3 is absent here, so this likely arose from a read error. The DNA is omitted, as the CDR3 cannot be located on it reliably, and the CDR3 follows TCRdb's listing. The chain has TRBV30 and TRBJ1-1. Germline V gene data show CDR1 as GTSNPN and CDR2 as SVGIG (reference sequence). The CDR3 region is 11 residues in length, termini included. The CDR3 here is CAWSLESDGAL.

The rearrangement links TRBV20-1 to TRBJ2-1; no definite D call. The CDR3 runs to 14 residues. Germline V CDR1 and CDR2: DFQATT, SNEGSKA (reference sequence). V lost 5 bases and J lost 7, with 18 bases in between. CDR3 nucleotide sequence: TGCAGTGCTGGGGTGGACCAGCGAAATAATGAGCAGTTCTTC. It yields the protein CSAGVDQRNNEQFF.

This clonotype was seen only a few times. V usage is TRBV4-3 and J usage is TRBJ1-4; D might be TRBD1 (5 bases). The germline gives CDR1 LGHNA, CDR2 YSLEER. V lost 0 bases and J 4 bases, leaving 12 bases between the germline ends. The CDR3 contains 16 residues. CDR3 DNA: TGCGCCAGCAGCCAAGACCCTGCGGGGGGTAATGAAAAACTGTTTTTT. This sequence encodes CASSQDPAGGNEKLFF.

The chain joins TRBV6-5 to TRBJ2-2; 11 bases fit TRBD2. The ends lost 2 bases at V and 4 bases at J; junction bases unmatched: 6. CDR1 MNHEY and CDR2 SVGAGI come from the germline V gene. The CDR3 has 17 residues. CDR3 sequence: CASSYVAGGPGTGELFF. The DNA for the CDR3 is TGTGCCAGCAGTTACGTAGCGGGGGGGCCGGGCACCGGGGAGCTGTTTTTT.

The gene calls are TRBV20-1 and TRBJ2-4, with D hard to call. Trimming pared 5 bases from V and 5 bases from J, leaving 16 bases between. The CDR3 is made up of 14 amino acids. CDR1 and CDR2 from the germline V gene are DFQATT and SNEGSKA (reference sequence). DNA of the CDR3: TGCAGTGCTGATGAGGCCTCGCAGGAAAACATTCAGTACTTC. Protein product: CSADEASQENIQYF.